The present entry profiles one TCR beta chain with its context. Its target is not known. Trimming removed 6 bases from V and 2 bases from J; junction bases left unmatched: 6. Germline CDR1 and CDR2: MNHEY and SVGEGT. The CDR3 spans 15 residues. Assay used: immunoSEQ multiplex PCR; TCRdb lists only in-frame clones, some missing. Among approximately 200,000 clones, about 89% were seen once, and the ten largest hold roughly 3.5%. Whether given at about 4 or about 12 weeks, second doses were pooled. The sample comes from a study of T cell responses to AZD1222 COVID-19 vaccine. Study-wide results and limits: White British people made up most donors, females outnumbered males, and clonal diversity was possibly underestimated.

V usage is TRBV6-2 or TRBV6-3 and J usage is TRBJ1-5, with 8 positions matching TRBD1. Material: peripheral blood, obtained 28 days after the second AZD1222 dose. The sequence was obtained from an adult who received the AZD1222 COVID-19 vaccine. The CDR3 sequence: CASSPQGAGNQPQHF. In DNA, the CDR3 is TGTGCCAGCAGCCCTCAGGGGGCGGGCAATCAGCCCCAGCATTTT.